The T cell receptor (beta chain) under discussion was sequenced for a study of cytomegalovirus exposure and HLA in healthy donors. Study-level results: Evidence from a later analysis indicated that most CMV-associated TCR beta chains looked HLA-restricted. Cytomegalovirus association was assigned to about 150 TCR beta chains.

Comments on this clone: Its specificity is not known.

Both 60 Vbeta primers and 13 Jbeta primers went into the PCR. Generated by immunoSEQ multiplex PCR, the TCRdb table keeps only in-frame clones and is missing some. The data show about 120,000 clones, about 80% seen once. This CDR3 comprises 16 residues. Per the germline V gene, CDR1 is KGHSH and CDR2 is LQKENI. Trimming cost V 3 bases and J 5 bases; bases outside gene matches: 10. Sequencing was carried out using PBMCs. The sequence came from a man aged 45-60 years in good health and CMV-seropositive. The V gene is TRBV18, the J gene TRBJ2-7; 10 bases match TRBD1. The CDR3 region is CASSPILPGTGDEQYF. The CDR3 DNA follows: TGTGCCAGCTCACCCATATTACCCGGGACAGGGGACGAGCAGTACTTC. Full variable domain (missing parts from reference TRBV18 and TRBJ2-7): NAGVMQNPRHLVRRRGQEARLRCSPMKGHSHVYWYRQLPEEGLKFMVYLQKENIIDESGMPKERFSAEFPKEGPSILRIQQVVRGDSAAYFCASSPILPGTGDEQYFGPGTRLTVT.